This TCR beta chain was retrieved from a study of post-analysis software for immune sequencing data. The overall study: In terms of disease course, relapsing-remitting, secondary progressive and progressive-relapsing multiple sclerosis were included.

Study conclusions and caveats: Compared with controls, patients had more of about five TRBV segments, including TRBV5-6, TRBV5-1 and TRBV20-1. Samples sharing a preparation batch grouped tightly together when assessed by F measure.

To note about this clonotype: Antigen unknown.

TCR beta cDNA libraries had unique molecular identifiers. The source material, about 0.9 to 11 million T cells, gave rise to roughly 500,000 cDNA molecules. MiXCR was run by TCRdb on the PCR reads, yielding one entry per CDR3 protein. Among about 800,000 distinct CDR3 sequences listed, less than 35% were seen once. The CDR3 is made up of 15 amino acids. V usage is TRBV12-3 or TRBV12-4 and J usage is TRBJ2-5; D is perhaps TRBD1 or TRBD2 (6 bases each). Gene TRBJ2-7 matches the end of the DNA better, so the J call may be wrong. Source material: blood. The TCR originated in a girl aged 10 to 17 with multiple sclerosis. CDR3 protein: CASSPTGAPGGEQYF. CDR3 in DNA: TGTGCCAGCAGTCCTACGGGGGCCCCTGGGGGCGAGCAGTACTTC.